Sequencing of this T cell receptor (beta chain) was carried out in a study of T cell responses to AZD1222 COVID-19 vaccine. Libraries were prepared by immunoSEQ multiplex PCR; TCRdb keeps only in-frame clonotypes and omits some of them. The top ten hold roughly 1% of the sample, which has around 120,000 clones, around 90% seen once. The sequence was collected from an adult who received the AZD1222 COVID-19 vaccine. Sequencing was performed on peripheral blood, taken 28 days after the second AZD1222 dose.

The CDR3 here is CSAWTGILLGYTF. CDR3 DNA: TGCAGCGCCTGGACAGGGATTCTCCTTGGCTACACCTTC. The rearrangement joins TRBV29-1 to TRBJ1-2, with 8 positions matching TRBD1. The length of the CDR3 is 13 residues. Germline lookup yields CDR1 SQVTM and CDR2 ANQGSEA. V was clipped by 7 bases and J by 7 bases; unmatched bases: 11.